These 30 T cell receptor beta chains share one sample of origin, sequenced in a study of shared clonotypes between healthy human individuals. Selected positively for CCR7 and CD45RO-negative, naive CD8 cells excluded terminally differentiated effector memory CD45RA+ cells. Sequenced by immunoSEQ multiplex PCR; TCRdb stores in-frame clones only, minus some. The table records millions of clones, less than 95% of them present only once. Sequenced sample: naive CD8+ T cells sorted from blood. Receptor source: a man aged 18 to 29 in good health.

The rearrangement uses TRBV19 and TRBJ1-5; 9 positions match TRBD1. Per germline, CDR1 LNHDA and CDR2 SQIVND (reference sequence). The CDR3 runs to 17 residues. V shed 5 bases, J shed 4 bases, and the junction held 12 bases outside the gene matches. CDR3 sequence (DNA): TGTGCCAGTAGTGGGACAGGGCCTCTCAAGGATAATCAGCCCCAGCATTTT. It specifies CASSGTGPLKDNQPQHF. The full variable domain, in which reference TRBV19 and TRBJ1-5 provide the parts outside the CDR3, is DGGITQSPKYLFRKEGQNVTLSCEQNLNHDAMYWYRQDPGQGLRLIYYSQIVNDFQKGDIAEGYSVSREKKESFPLTVTSAQKNPTAFYLCASSGTGPLKDNQPQHFGDGTRLSIL.

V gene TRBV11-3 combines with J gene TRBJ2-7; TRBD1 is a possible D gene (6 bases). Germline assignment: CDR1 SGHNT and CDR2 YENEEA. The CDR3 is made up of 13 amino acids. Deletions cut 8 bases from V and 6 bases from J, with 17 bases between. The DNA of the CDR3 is TGTGCCAGCTCATGGGACCAGGGGTTCGAGCAGTACTTC. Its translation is CASSWDQGFEQYF.

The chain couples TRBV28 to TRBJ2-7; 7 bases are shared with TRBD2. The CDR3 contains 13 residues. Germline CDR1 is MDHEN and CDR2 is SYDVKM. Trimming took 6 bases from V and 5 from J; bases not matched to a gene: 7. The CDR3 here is CASSVGGVNEQYF. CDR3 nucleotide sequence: TGTGCCAGCAGCGTGGGGGGGGTCAACGAGCAGTACTTC. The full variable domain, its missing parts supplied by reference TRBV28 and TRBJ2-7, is DVKVTQSSRYLVKRTGEKVFLECVQDMDHENMFWYRQDPGLGLRLIYFSYDVKMKEKGDIPEGYSVSREKKERFSLILESASTNQTSMYLCASSVGGVNEQYFGPGTRLTVT.

CDR3 loop: CASTRLAGGEETQYF. The CDR3 coding sequence is TGTGCCAGTACGAGACTAGCGGGAGGGGAAGAGACCCAGTACTTC. This rearrangement joins TRBV19 to TRBJ2-5; TRBD2 agrees at 14 bases. Germline trimming cut 7 bases from V and 3 bases from J; bases unmatched to any gene: 4. The CDR3 spans 15 residues. Germline V lookup: CDR1 LNHDA, CDR2 SQIVND (reference sequence). Variable domain in full (rest from reference TRBV19 and TRBJ2-5): DGGITQSPKYLFRKEGQNVTLSCEQNLNHDAMYWYRQDPGQGLRLIYYSQIVNDFQKGDIAEGYSVSREKKESFPLTVTSAQKNPTAFYLCASTRLAGGEETQYFGPGTRLLVL.

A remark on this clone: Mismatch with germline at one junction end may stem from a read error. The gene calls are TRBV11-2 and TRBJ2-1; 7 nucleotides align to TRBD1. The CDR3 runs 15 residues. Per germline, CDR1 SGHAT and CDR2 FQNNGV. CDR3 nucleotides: TGTGCCAGCAGCCAATCGACAGGGCGCTACCATGAGCAGTTCTTC. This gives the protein CASSQSTGRYHEQFF. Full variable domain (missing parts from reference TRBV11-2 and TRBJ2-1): EAGVAQSPRYKIIEKRQSVAFWCNPISGHATLYWYQQILGQGPKLLIQFQNNGVVDDSQLPKDRFSAERLKGVDSTLKIQPAKLEDSAVYLCASSQSTGRYHEQFFGPGTRLTVL.

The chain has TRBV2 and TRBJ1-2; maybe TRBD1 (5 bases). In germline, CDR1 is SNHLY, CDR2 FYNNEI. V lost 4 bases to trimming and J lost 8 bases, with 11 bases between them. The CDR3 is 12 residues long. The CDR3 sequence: CASSGDSVGYTF. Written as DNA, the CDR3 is TGTGCCAGCAGTGGTGACAGCGTGGGCTACACCTTC.

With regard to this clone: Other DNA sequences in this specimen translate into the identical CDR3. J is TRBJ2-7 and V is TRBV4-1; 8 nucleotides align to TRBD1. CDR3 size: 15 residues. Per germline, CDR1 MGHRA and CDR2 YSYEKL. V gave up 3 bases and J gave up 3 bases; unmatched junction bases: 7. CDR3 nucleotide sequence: TGCGCCAGCAGCCAGGGGACAGGAGGGGGCTACGAGCAGTACTTC. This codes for CASSQGTGGGYEQYF.

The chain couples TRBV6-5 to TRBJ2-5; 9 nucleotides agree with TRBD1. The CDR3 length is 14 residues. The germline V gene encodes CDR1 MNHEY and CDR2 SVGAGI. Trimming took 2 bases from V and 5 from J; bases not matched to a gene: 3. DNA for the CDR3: TGTGCCAGCAGTTACGGGACAGGGCGGGAGACCCAGTACTTC. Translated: CASSYGTGRETQYF.

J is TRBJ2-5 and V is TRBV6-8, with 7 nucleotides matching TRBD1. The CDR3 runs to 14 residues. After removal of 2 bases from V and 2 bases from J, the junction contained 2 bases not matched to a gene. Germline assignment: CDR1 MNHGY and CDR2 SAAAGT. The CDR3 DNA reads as TGTGCCAGCAGTTACGGGACAGTTCAAGAGACCCAGTACTTC. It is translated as CASSYGTVQETQYF.

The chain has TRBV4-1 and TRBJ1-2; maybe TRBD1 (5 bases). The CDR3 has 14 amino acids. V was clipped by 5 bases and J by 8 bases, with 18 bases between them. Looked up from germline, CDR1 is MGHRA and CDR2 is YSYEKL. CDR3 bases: TGCGCCAGCAGCTTTCCCGGGGACCTCGGGGGCTACACCTTC. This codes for CASSFPGDLGGYTF.

CDR3 amino acids: CASSSMTELDYGYTF. CDR3 coding DNA: TGTGCCAGCAGCTCCATGACGGAGCTTGACTATGGCTACACCTTC. This chain links TRBV5-8 with TRBJ1-2; D not resolved. Germline CDR1 is SGHTS and CDR2 is YDEGEE. V dropped 3 bases and J dropped 3 bases, with 15 bases sitting between them. The CDR3 spans 15 residues.

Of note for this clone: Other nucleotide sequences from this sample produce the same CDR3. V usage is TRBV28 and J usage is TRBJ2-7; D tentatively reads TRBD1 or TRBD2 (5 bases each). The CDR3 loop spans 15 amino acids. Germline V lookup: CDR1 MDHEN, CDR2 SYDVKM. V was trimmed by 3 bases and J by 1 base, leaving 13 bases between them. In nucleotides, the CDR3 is TGTGCCAGCAGTTTCGGGGAAGGGGCGTCCTACGAGCAGTACTTC. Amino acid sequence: CASSFGEGASYEQYF.

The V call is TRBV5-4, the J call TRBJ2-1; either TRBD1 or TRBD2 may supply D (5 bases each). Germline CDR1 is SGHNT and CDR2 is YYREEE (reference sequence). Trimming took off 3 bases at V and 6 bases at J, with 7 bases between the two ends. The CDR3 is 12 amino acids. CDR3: CASSWDRNEQFF. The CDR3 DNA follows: TGTGCCAGCAGCTGGGACCGCAATGAGCAGTTCTTC.

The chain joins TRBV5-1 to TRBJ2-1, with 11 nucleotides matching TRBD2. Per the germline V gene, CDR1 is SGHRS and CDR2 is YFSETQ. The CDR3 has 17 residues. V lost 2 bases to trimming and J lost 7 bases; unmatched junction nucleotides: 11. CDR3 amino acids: CASSLSRMGLAENEQFF. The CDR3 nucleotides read TGCGCCAGCAGCTTATCCCGGATGGGACTAGCGGAAAATGAGCAGTTCTTC. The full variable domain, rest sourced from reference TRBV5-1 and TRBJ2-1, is KAGVTQTPRYLIKTRGQQVTLSCSPISGHRSVSWYQQTPGQGLQFLFEYFSETQRNKGNFPGRFSGRQFSNSRSEMNVSTLELGDSALYLCASSLSRMGLAENEQFFGPGTRLTVL.

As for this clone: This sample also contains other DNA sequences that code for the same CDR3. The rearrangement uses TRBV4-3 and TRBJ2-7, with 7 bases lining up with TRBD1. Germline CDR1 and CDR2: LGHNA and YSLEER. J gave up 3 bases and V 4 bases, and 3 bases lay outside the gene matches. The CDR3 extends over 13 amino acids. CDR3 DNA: TGCGCCAGCAGCCCGTCAGGGGGCTACGAGCAGTACTTC. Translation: CASSPSGGYEQYF.

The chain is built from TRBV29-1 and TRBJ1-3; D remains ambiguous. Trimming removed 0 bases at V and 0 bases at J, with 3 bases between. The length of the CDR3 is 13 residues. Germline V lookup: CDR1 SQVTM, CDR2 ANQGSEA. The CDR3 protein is CSVEDPSGNTIYF. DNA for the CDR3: TGCAGCGTTGAAGACCCCTCTGGAAACACCATATATTTT. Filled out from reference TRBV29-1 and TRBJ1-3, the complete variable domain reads SAVISQKPSRDICQRGTSLTIQCQVDSQVTMMFWYRQQPGQSLTLIATANQGSEATYESGFVIDKFPISRPNLTFSTLTVSNMSPEDSSIYLCSVEDPSGNTIYFGEGSWLTVV.

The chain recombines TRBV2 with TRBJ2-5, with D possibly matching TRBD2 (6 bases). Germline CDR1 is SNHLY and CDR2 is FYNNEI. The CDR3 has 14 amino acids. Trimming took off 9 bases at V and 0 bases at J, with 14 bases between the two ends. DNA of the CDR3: TGTGCCAGAACAGCCGCTAGCGACCAAGAGACCCAGTACTTC. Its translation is CARTAASDQETQYF.

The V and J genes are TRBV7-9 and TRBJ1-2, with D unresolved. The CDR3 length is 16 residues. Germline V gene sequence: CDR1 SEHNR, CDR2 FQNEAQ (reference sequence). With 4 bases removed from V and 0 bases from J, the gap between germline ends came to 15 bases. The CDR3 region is CASSSLGGGANYGYTF. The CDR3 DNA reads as TGTGCCAGCAGCTCTTTGGGAGGAGGCGCTAACTATGGCTACACCTTC.

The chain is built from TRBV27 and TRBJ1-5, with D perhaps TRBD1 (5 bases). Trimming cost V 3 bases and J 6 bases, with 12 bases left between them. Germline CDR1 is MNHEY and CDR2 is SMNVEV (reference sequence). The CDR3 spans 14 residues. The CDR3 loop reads CASSLEGSTQPQHF. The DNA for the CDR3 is TGTGCCAGCAGTTTGGAGGGGAGTACTCAGCCCCAGCATTTT.

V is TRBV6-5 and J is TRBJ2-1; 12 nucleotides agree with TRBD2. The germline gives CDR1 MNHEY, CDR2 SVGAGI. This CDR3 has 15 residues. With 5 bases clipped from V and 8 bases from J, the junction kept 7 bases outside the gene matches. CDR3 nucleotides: TGTGCCAGCAGTCGATCTAGCGGGGGGGCTGATGAGCAGTTCTTC. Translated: CASSRSSGGADEQFF.

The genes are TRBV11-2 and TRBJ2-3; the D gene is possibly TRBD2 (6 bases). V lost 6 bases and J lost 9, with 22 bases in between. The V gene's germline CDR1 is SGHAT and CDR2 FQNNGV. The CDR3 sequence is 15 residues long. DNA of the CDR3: TGTGCCAGCAGGATCCTACTGGGACTTAGGGGAACGCAGTATTTT. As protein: CASRILLGLRGTQYF.

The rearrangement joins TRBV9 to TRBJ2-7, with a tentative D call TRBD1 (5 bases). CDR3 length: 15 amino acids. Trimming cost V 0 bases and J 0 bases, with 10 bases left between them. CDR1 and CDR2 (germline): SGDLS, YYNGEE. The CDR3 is CASSVDPGHSYEQYF. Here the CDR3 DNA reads TGTGCCAGCAGCGTAGACCCAGGGCACTCCTACGAGCAGTACTTC.

The CDR3 coding sequence is TGTGCCAGCAGTGTAATGGGAGTGCAGGGGGGGTACGAGCAGTACTTC. Amino acid sequence: CASSVMGVQGGYEQYF. V usage is TRBV27 and J usage is TRBJ2-7; TRBD1 or TRBD2 may be the D gene (7 bases each). This CDR3 is built from 16 residues. Trimming removed 5 bases from V and 4 bases from J, with 21 bases in between. The germline gives CDR1 MNHEY, CDR2 SMNVEV (reference sequence).

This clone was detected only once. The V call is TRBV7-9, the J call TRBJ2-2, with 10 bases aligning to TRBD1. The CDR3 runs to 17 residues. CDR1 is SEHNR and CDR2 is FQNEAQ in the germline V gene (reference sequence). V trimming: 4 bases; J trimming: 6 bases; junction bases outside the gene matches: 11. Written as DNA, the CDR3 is TGTGCCAGCAGCTCAACTCCCGGGACAGGGGTGTCCGGGGAGCTGTTTTTT. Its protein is CASSSTPGTGVSGELFF.

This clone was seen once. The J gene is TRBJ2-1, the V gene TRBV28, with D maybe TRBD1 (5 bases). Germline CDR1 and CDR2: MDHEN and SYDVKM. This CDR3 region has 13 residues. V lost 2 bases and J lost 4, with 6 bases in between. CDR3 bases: TGTGCCAGCAGTTTAAAGGGGTACAATGAGCAGTTCTTC. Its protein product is CASSLKGYNEQFF.

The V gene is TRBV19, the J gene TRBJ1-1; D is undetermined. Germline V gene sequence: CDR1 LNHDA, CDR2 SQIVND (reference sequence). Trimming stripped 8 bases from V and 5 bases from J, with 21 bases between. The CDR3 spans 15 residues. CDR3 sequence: CASLPFTSGETEAFF. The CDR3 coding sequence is TGTGCCAGTCTACCCTTCACTTCAGGCGAGACTGAAGCTTTCTTT.

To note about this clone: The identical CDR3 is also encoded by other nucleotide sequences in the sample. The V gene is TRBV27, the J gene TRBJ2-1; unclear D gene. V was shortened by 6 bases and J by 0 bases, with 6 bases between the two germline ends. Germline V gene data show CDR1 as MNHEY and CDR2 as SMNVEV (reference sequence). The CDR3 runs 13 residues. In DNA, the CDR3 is TGTGCCAGCAGCGAGACCTCCTACAATGAGCAGTTCTTC. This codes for CASSETSYNEQFF.

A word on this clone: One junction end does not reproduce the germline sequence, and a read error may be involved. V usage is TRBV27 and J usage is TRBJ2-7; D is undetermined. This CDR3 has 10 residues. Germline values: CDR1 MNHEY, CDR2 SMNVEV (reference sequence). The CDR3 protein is CAITDQDGWF. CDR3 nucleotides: TGTGCCATTACGGACCAGGACGGTTGGTTC.

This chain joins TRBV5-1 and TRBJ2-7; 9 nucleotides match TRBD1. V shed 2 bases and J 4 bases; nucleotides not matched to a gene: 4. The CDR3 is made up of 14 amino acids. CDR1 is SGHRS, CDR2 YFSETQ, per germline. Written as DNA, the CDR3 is TGCGCCAGCAGCTTTACAGGGGGCGTATACGAGCAGTACTTC. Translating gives CASSFTGGVYEQYF.

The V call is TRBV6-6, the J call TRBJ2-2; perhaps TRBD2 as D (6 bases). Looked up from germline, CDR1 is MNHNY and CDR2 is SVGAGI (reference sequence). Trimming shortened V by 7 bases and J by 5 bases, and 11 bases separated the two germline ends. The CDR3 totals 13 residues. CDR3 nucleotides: TGTGCCAGCACCCACGGGGGAACCGGGGAGCTGTTTTTT. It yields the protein CASTHGGTGELFF.